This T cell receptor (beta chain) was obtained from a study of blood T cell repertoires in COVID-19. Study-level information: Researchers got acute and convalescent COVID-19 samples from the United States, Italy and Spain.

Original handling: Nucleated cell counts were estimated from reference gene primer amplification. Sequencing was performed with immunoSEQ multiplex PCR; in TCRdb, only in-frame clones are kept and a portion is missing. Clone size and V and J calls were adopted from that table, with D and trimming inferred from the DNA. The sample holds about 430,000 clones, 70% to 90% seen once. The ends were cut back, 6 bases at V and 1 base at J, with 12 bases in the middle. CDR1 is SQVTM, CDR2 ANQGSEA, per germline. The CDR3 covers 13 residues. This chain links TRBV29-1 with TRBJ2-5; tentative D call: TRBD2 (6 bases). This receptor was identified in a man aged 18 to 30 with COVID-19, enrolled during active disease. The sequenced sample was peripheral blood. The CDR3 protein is CSVGRGSQETQYF. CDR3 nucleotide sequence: TGCAGCGTCGGGCGGGGCAGCCAAGAGACCCAGTACTTC.